This TCR beta chain was recorded in a study of blood T cells in healthy people across ages. Study findings and constraints: Naive and antigen-experienced cells could not be conclusively compared, given unsorted PBMCs. Long-lived donors had more naive CD4+ cells and higher diversity than aged donors.

Primed by a sample-barcoded 5' primer and a J-beta primer mix, a second PCR proceeded for roughly 7 to 11 cycles. TCRdb redid the calling of the 5' RACE reads with MiXCR, one entry per CDR3 protein. The table includes 1.5 million to 2 million distinct CDR3 sequences, approximately 50% detected once. On this clonotype itself: Its antigen remains unknown.

The CDR3 spans 14 residues. From germline, CDR1 is DFQATT and CDR2 SNEGSKA (reference sequence). V dropped 6 bases and J dropped 7; count of bases not matched to a gene: 9. The V call is TRBV20-1, the J call TRBJ1-6; 7 positions agree with TRBD1. This TCR derives from a woman aged 35 to 49 in good health. The specimen was blood. The CDR3 DNA follows: TGCAGTGCCCGGACAGGAGGAACCAATTCACCCCTCCACTTT. Translation: CSARTGGTNSPLHF.